A single sample is the source of the 3 T cell receptor beta chains below, sequenced in a study of cytomegalovirus exposure and HLA in healthy donors. Researchers ran the PCR with 60 Vbeta and 13 Jbeta primers. TCRdb's copy holds only in-frame clones and misses some; the assay was immunoSEQ multiplex PCR. This table has under 200,000 clones, around 79% appearing once. Sequencing was done on a sample of PBMCs. Every receptor here comes from a woman aged 40 to 50 in good health and CMV-seronegative.

J is TRBJ1-2 and V is TRBV4-1; D is ambiguous. Germline CDR1 is MGHRA and CDR2 is YSYEKL. The V and J ends lost 3 bases and 7 bases respectively, with 15 bases between them. The CDR3 has 14 residues. In DNA, the CDR3 is TGCGCCAGCAGCCAGAAGAGGTTGAGGTTTGGCTACACCTTC. Amino acids: CASSQKRLRFGYTF.

This clone appeared a single time. This chain joins TRBV6-4 and TRBJ2-3; TRBD1 might be the D (5 bases). CDR3 length: 16 amino acids. With 0 bases removed from V and 4 bases from J, the gap between germline ends came to 14 bases. Per germline, CDR1 MRHNA and CDR2 SNTAGT. CDR3 bases: TGTGCCAGCAGTGACTCTGACAGCCGGTCCCCAGATACGCAGTATTTT. Residues: CASSDSDSRSPDTQYF.

This clone has just one count. The chain employs TRBV25-1 and TRBJ2-2; no definite D call. The CDR3 covers 14 residues. Germline values: CDR1 MGHDK, CDR2 SYGVNS. Trimming took off 1 base at V and 0 bases at J, with 3 bases between the two ends. The CDR3 nucleotides are TGTGCCAGCAGTGAATCAGCGAACACCGGGGAGCTGTTTTTT. This encodes CASSESANTGELFF.